Sequencing of this TCR beta chain was carried out in a study of T cell responses to AZD1222 COVID-19 vaccine. Study-level findings and limits: Females outnumbered males among donors, who were mostly white British; clonal diversity was possibly underestimated. The breadth and depth of Spike-specific TCRs increased once two AZD1222 doses had been given.

Profiling relied on immunoSEQ multiplex PCR, and the TCRdb table lists in-frame clones only, not all of them. The table has roughly 100,000 clones, around nine tenths seen once. This clone appeared once. The antigen is not known. CDR1 is MNHEY and CDR2 is SMNVEV in the germline V gene (reference sequence). This CDR3 is built from 17 residues. Unmatched junction bases numbered 12, after V lost 10 bases and J lost 1 base. Sequencing was performed on peripheral blood, taken on day 0 of AZD1222 vaccination. The TCR comes from an adult in good health. The genes are TRBV27 and TRBJ2-1; 11 positions agree with TRBD2. CDR3 protein: CATRRLAGGGSYNEQFF. In DNA, the CDR3 is TGTGCCACACGCCGGCTAGCGGGGGGCGGATCCTACAATGAGCAGTTCTTC.